These 24 T cell receptor beta chains share one sample of origin, sequenced in a study of blood T cell repertoires in COVID-19. Data came from immunoSEQ multiplex PCR; TCRdb stores just in-frame clones and leaves some out. Seen here are 70,000 to 95,000 clones, 90% observed once, and the top ten hold approximately 1.6%. The specimen was peripheral blood. The origin of the receptors is a human donor with active COVID-19. The donor label of this sample is uncertain.

The CDR3 bases are TGTGCCAGCAGTTACGGCGGGGGGCAGTTCTTC. It specifies CASSYGGGQFF. V is TRBV6-7 and J is TRBJ2-1; 7 bases fit TRBD2. TRBV6-7 is designated an ORF whose function remains uncertain. Trimming removed 2 bases from V and 12 bases from J; junction bases left unmatched: 1. CDR3 length: 11 residues.

In its sample, this clone was seen a few times. V and J are TRBV10-2 and TRBJ2-7, with 8 bases aligning to TRBD1. The CDR3 consists of 13 residues. Germline CDR1 and CDR2: WSHSY and SAAADI. Germline trimming cut 4 bases from V and 3 bases from J; bases unmatched to any gene: 2. CDR3 sequence (DNA): TGCGCCAGCAGTGGACAGGGGATCTACGAGCAGTACTTC. It codes for CASSGQGIYEQYF.

This chain uses TRBV7-6 with TRBJ1-5; perhaps TRBD1 as D (6 bases). Deletions cut 1 base from V and 5 bases from J, with 6 bases between. This CDR3 region has 13 residues. In germline, CDR1 is SGHVS, CDR2 FNYEAQ. CDR3 sequence: CASSLDRDQPQHF. The CDR3 DNA reads TGTGCCAGCAGCTTAGACAGGGATCAGCCCCAGCATTTT.

In this sample, this clone turned up a few times. The chain joins TRBV2 to TRBJ1-5; tentatively, D is TRBD1 (5 bases). This CDR3 has 14 amino acids. Between the trimmed V and J ends, which lost 3 bases and 7 bases, there was a span of 13 bases. The germline V gene encodes CDR1 SNHLY and CDR2 FYNNEI. CDR3 protein: CASSDLRGGQPQHF. In DNA, the CDR3 is TGTGCCAGCAGTGATTTGAGGGGAGGACAGCCCCAGCATTTT.

The gene calls are TRBV11-3 and TRBJ2-1; 10 bases match TRBD2. The CDR3 loop spans 15 amino acids. V lost 0 bases, J lost 7 bases, and 3 bases stayed unmatched. Germline CDR1 SGHNT, CDR2 YENEEA. The CDR3 is CASSLESGGANEQFF. CDR3 coding DNA: TGTGCCAGCAGCTTAGAAAGCGGGGGGGCGAATGAGCAGTTCTTC.

The CDR3 here is CASRRLGAPSKVADTQYF. CDR3 bases: TGTGCCAGCAGAAGACTTGGTGCCCCTAGCAAGGTGGCAGATACGCAGTATTTT. The rearrangement uses TRBV27 and TRBJ2-3; maybe TRBD2 (5 bases). V lost 6 bases to trimming and J lost 4 bases, with 26 bases between them. Germline CDR1 MNHEY, CDR2 SMNVEV (reference sequence). This CDR3 contains 18 residues.

This sequence joins TRBV7-2 and TRBJ2-7; D unclear. This CDR3 comprises 14 residues. In germline, CDR1 is SGHTA, CDR2 FQGNSA. Trimming shortened V by 1 base and J by 1 base, and 8 bases separated the two germline ends. CDR3 region: CASSLGRNSYEQYF. CDR3 sequence (DNA): TGTGCCAGCAGCTTAGGGCGGAATTCCTACGAGCAGTACTTC.

The chain has TRBV18 and TRBJ1-1; 8 nucleotides match TRBD1. The CDR3 has 15 residues. V was clipped by 4 bases and J by 2 bases; unmatched bases: 6. CDR1 and CDR2 from the germline V gene are KGHSH and LQKENI. CDR3 sequence reads: CASSLRGQGNTEAFF. DNA of the CDR3: TGTGCCAGCTCACTCCGAGGACAGGGTAACACTGAAGCTTTCTTT.

This rearrangement joins TRBV3-1 (or the pseudogene TRBV3-2) to TRBJ1-2; D is unresolved. The V gene lost 4 bases and the J gene lost 1 base, with 10 bases spanning the gap. Germline assignment: CDR1 LGHDT and CDR2 YNNKEL (reference sequence). The length of the CDR3 is 14 residues. CDR3 amino acids: CASSPPNGNYGYTF. The CDR3 DNA reads TGTGCCAGCAGCCCGCCGAACGGTAACTATGGCTACACCTTC.

The V gene is TRBV5-4, the J gene TRBJ1-4; TRBD1 is a possible D gene (6 bases). The ends were cut back, 3 bases at V and 6 bases at J, with 15 bases in the middle. The germline V gene has CDR1 SGHNT and CDR2 YYREEE (reference sequence). The CDR3 loop spans 15 amino acids. The CDR3 bases are TGTGCCAGCAGCTCCGCCGGGACACCCGATGAAAAACTGTTTTTT. Translating it yields CASSSAGTPDEKLFF.

The rearrangement links TRBV25-1 to TRBJ1-3, with 8 bases that match TRBD1. The CDR3 runs 13 residues. The germline gives CDR1 MGHDK, CDR2 SYGVNS. V shed 11 bases and J 3 bases; nucleotides not matched to a gene: 6. CDR3 in amino acids: CAVQGEVGNTIYF. In DNA form, the CDR3 reads TGTGCCGTACAGGGGGAGGTTGGAAACACCATATATTTT. Combining the CDR3 with reference TRBV25-1 and TRBJ1-3 gives the whole variable domain EADIYQTPRYLVIGTGKKITLECSQTMGHDKMYWYQQDPGMELHLIHYSYGVNSTEKGDLSSESTVSRIRTEHFPLTLESARPSHTSQYLCAVQGEVGNTIYFGEGSWLTVV.

V is TRBV18 and J is TRBJ1-4; perhaps TRBD1 as D (6 bases). The CDR3 sequence is 16 residues long. Trimming stripped 4 bases from V and 6 bases from J, with 18 bases between. Germline lookup yields CDR1 KGHSH and CDR2 LQKENI. The CDR3 loop reads CASSRLGTLSDEKLFF. The CDR3 DNA reads TGTGCCAGCTCACGATTAGGGACACTCAGTGATGAAAAACTGTTTTTT.

J is TRBJ2-7 and V is TRBV11-3, with D possibly matching TRBD2 (5 bases). Trimming pared 1 base from V and 6 bases from J, leaving 10 bases between. CDR3 size: 13 residues. Germline lookup yields CDR1 SGHNT and CDR2 YENEEA. DNA of the CDR3: TGTGCCAGCAGCTTAGTTGTAGGAGGCGAGCAGTACTTC. Protein product: CASSLVVGGEQYF.

The chain combines TRBV9 with TRBJ2-6; 9 bases fit TRBD1. Germline V gives CDR1 SGDLS, CDR2 YYNGEE. CDR3 size: 17 residues. V shed 3 bases, J shed 4 bases, and the junction held 8 bases outside the gene matches. The CDR3 is CASSGGTGTWGANVLTF. The CDR3 DNA is TGTGCCAGCAGCGGCGGGACAGGGACGTGGGGGGCCAACGTCCTGACTTTC.

V is TRBV5-1 and J is TRBJ2-1; the D gene is possibly TRBD1 (5 bases). Germline V gene data show CDR1 as SGHRS and CDR2 as YFSETQ. V gave up 4 bases and J gave up 6 bases, with 14 bases separating them. The CDR3 is made up of 14 amino acids. The CDR3 is CASSRGQSSNEQFF. As DNA, the CDR3 is TGCGCCAGCAGCCGCGGACAATCTAGCAATGAGCAGTTCTTC.

The CDR3 sequence: CASSFTGLWVEQYF. Here the CDR3 DNA reads TGTGCCAGCAGTTTCACAGGTTTGTGGGTCGAGCAGTACTTC. This rearrangement joins TRBV28 to TRBJ2-7; D is possibly TRBD1 (5 bases). The CDR3 spans 14 residues. Trimming shortened V by 3 bases and J by 6 bases, and 15 bases separated the two germline ends. Germline V lookup: CDR1 MDHEN, CDR2 SYDVKM. Using reference TRBV28 and TRBJ2-7 for the parts outside the CDR3, the full variable domain is DVKVTQSSRYLVKRTGEKVFLECVQDMDHENMFWYRQDPGLGLRLIYFSYDVKMKEKGDIPEGYSVSREKKERFSLILESASTNQTSMYLCASSFTGLWVEQYFGPGTRLTVT.

This CDR3 reads CASSPRFATSNEQFF. The CDR3 region has the DNA TGCGCCAGCAGCCCTAGGTTTGCGACGTCAAATGAGCAGTTCTTC. The chain combines TRBV4-3 with TRBJ2-1; D ambiguous. The V gene lost 4 bases and the J gene lost 7 bases, with 17 bases spanning the gap. The CDR3 covers 15 residues. Germline V gene data show CDR1 as LGHNA and CDR2 as YSLEER.

The count of this clone is one. This chain links TRBV5-1 with TRBJ2-7; 7 positions agree with TRBD2. Looked up from germline, CDR1 is SGHRS and CDR2 is YFSETQ. After removal of 4 bases from V and 0 bases from J, the junction contained 10 bases not matched to a gene. The CDR3 consists of 16 residues. This chain's CDR3 is CASSTPLGGSSYEQYF. The CDR3 DNA follows: TGCGCCAGCAGCACCCCGCTAGGCGGGAGCTCCTACGAGCAGTACTTC.

CDR3 amino acids: CASSFARGLSYEQYF. The DNA of the CDR3 is TGTGCCAGCAGCTTTGCCAGGGGGCTCTCCTACGAGCAGTACTTC. The genes are TRBV7-9 and TRBJ2-7; TRBD1 agrees at 8 bases. The V segment lost 3 bases and the J segment 0 bases; nucleotides outside the gene matches: 4. The V gene's germline CDR1 is SEHNR and CDR2 FQNEAQ (reference sequence). The CDR3 extends over 15 amino acids.

This chain uses TRBV6-1 with TRBJ2-3, with 10 bases that match TRBD1. Germline V gene lookup returns CDR1 MNHNS and CDR2 SASEGT. The CDR3 has 17 amino acids. V shed 3 bases, J shed 2 bases, and the junction held 8 bases outside the gene matches. The DNA of the CDR3 is TGTGCCAGCAGTGAGCTGGGACAGGGGATAAACACAGATACGCAGTATTTT. Residues: CASSELGQGINTDTQYF.

The CDR3 nucleotides read TGTGCCAGCAGCTTAGAGCTGGGACTAGCCCTGGAGACCCAGTACTTC. It codes for CASSLELGLALETQYF. The chain has TRBV11-2 and TRBJ2-5; 9 bases are shared with TRBD2. The length of the CDR3 is 16 residues. The V gene end was trimmed by 0 bases and the J gene end by 5 bases; junction bases not matched to a gene: 7. Germline values: CDR1 SGHAT, CDR2 FQNNGV.

The table lists this clone with a count of one. The chain links TRBV5-1 to TRBJ2-7, with 16 nucleotides matching TRBD2. This CDR3 is 17 amino acids long. The junction had 7 bases not matched to a gene; V was cut back by 2 bases and J by 5 bases. From germline, CDR1 is SGHRS and CDR2 YFSETQ. The CDR3 nucleotides are TGCGCCAGCAGCTTCGGGACTAGCGGGGGGGCCGGCCACGAGCAGTACTTC. Translating it yields CASSFGTSGGAGHEQYF. The whole variable domain, filled in from reference TRBV5-1 and TRBJ2-7, reads KAGVTQTPRYLIKTRGQQVTLSCSPISGHRSVSWYQQTPGQGLQFLFEYFSETQRNKGNFPGRFSGRQFSNSRSEMNVSTLELGDSALYLCASSFGTSGGAGHEQYFGPGTRLTVT.

This chain connects TRBV5-4 to TRBJ2-7; 8 bases match TRBD1. Germline trimming cut 4 bases from V and 2 bases from J; bases unmatched to any gene: 5. Germline CDR1 and CDR2: SGHNT and YYREEE (reference sequence). The CDR3 has 14 amino acids. CDR3: CASSDRDRPYEQYF. As DNA, the CDR3 is TGTGCCAGCAGCGACCGGGACAGGCCCTACGAGCAGTACTTC.

V usage is TRBV3-1 (or the pseudogene TRBV3-2) and J usage is TRBJ2-1; 9 bases line up with TRBD2. The germline gives CDR1 LGHDT, CDR2 YNNKEL (reference sequence). V gave up 2 bases and J gave up 6 bases; unmatched junction bases: 5. The length of the CDR3 is 15 residues. The CDR3, as DNA: TGTGCCAGCAGCCAATTGGCGGGGGGGAGCAATGAGCAGTTCTTC. As protein: CASSQLAGGSNEQFF.